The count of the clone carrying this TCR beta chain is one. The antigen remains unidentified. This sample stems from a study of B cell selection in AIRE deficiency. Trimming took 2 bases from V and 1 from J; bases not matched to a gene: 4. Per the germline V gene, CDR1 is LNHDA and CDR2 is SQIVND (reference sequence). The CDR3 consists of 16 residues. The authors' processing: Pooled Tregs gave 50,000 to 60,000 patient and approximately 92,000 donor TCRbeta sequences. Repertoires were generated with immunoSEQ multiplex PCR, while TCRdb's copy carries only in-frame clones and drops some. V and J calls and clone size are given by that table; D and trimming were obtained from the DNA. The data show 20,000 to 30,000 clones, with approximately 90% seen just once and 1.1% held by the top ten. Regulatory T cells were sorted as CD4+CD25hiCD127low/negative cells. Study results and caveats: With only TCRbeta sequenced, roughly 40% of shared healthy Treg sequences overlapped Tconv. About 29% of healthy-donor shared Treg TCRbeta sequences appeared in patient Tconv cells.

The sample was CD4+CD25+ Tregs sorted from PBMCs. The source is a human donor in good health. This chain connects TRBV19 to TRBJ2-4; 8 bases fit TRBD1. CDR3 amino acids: CASSIQGAVAKNIQYF. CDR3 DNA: TGTGCCAGTAGTATACAGGGGGCGGTTGCCAAAAACATTCAGTACTTC. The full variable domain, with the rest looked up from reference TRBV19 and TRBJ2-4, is DGGITQSPKYLFRKEGQNVTLSCEQNLNHDAMYWYRQDPGQGLRLIYYSQIVNDFQKGDIAEGYSVSREKKESFPLTVTSAQKNPTAFYLCASSIQGAVAKNIQYFGAGTRLSVL.